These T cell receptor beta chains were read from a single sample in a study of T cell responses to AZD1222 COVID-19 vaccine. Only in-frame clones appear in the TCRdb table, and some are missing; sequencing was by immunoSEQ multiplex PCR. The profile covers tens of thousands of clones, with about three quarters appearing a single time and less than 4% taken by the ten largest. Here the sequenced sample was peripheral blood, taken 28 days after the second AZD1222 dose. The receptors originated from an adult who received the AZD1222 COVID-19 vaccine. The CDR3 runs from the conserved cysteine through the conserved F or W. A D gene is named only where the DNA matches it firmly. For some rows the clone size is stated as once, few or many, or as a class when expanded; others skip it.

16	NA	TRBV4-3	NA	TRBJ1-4	CASSQGTYGTNEKLFF	TGCGCCAGCAGCCAGGGGACATACGGAACTAATGAAAAACTGTTTTTT
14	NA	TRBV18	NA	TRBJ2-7	CASSPPGQPYEQYF	TGTGCCAGCTCACCACCGGGACAACCCTACGAGCAGTACTTC
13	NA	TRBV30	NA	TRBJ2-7	CAWRVTGNYEQYF	TGTGCCTGGAGGGTCACAGGGAACTACGAGCAGTACTTC
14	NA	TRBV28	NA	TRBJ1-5	CASKDSWSNQPQHF	TGTGCCAGCAAGGACAGTTGGAGCAATCAGCCCCAGCATTTT
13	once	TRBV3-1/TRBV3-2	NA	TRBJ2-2	CASSLRQPRELFF	TGTGCCAGCAGCCTCCGACAACCACGGGAGCTGTTTTTT
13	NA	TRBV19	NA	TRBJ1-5	CASQQSSNQPQHF	TGTGCCAGTCAACAGAGTAGCAATCAGCCCCAGCATTTT
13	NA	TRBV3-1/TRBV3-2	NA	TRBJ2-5	CASSQTFQETQYF	TGTGCCAGCAGCCAGACGTTCCAAGAGACCCAGTACTTC
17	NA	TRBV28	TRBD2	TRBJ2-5	CATSNSGGAWGQETQYF	TGTGCCACTTCTAATAGCGGGGGGGCTTGGGGTCAAGAGACCCAGTACTTC
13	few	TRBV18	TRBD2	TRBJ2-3	CASSGAGQDTQYF	TGTGCCAGCTCGGGAGCGGGGCAGGATACGCAGTATTTT
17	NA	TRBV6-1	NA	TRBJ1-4	CASSERRRGGRNEKLFF	TGTGCCAGCAGTGAACGCCGGAGGGGGGGGAGAAATGAAAAACTGTTTTTT